This T cell receptor (beta chain) was found in a study of blood T cell repertoires in COVID-19. Original processing methods: Scientists estimated how many nucleated cells there were by amplifying reference gene primers. Repertoires were generated with immunoSEQ multiplex PCR, while TCRdb's copy carries only in-frame clones and drops some. Clone size and the V and J calls come from that table; the DNA yielded D and trimming. Of about 200,000 clones in the sample, around 84% were seen once. Losses at the gene ends were 4 bases for V and 4 bases for J; bases not matched to a gene: 10. Germline-derived CDR1 and CDR2 are MNHNS and SASEGT. CDR3 length equals 17 residues.

The gene calls are TRBV6-1 and TRBJ1-3; TRBD1 matches at 10 bases. This sequence originates from a man at least 80 years old with acute or convalescent COVID-19. The sequencing input was peripheral blood. CDR3 residues: CASSVPAGQGNGNTIYF. CDR3 nucleotide sequence: TGTGCCAGCAGTGTACCCGCGGGACAGGGGAACGGAAACACCATATATTTT.